The 23 T cell receptor beta chains below all came from one sample that was sequenced in a study of blood T cell repertoires in COVID-19. Using immunoSEQ multiplex PCR, the repertoire was profiled, and TCRdb retains in-frame clones only, with some absent. This sample has hundreds of thousands of clones, with 70% to 90% found just once. The specimen sequenced was PBMCs or T cells enriched from blood (not recorded which). Receptor source: a woman between 50 and 59 years old with acute COVID-19.

The V gene is TRBV2, the J gene TRBJ1-1, with D unclear. The V gene's germline CDR1 is SNHLY and CDR2 FYNNEI. The CDR3 is made up of 15 amino acids. V lost 5 bases to trimming and J lost 0 bases, with 13 bases between them. CDR3 sequence reads: CASSPVNTMNTEAFF. As DNA, the CDR3 is TGTGCCAGCAGTCCAGTAAATACGATGAACACTGAAGCTTTCTTT.

The CDR3 bases are TGTGCCAGTAGGGTGACAGGGGATGGCTACACCTTC. It encodes CASRVTGDGYTF. The V gene is TRBV19, the J gene TRBJ1-2; 8 nucleotides match TRBD1. J gave up 6 bases and V 6 bases, and 3 bases lay outside the gene matches. This CDR3 is 12 amino acids long. Germline V CDR1 and CDR2: LNHDA, SQIVND (reference sequence).

The CDR3 reads CASSLDRGHGEQYF. The CDR3 DNA reads as TGCGCCAGCAGCTTGGACAGGGGGCACGGCGAGCAGTACTTC. The chain links TRBV5-1 to TRBJ2-7; 9 nucleotides match TRBD1. Germline CDR1 and CDR2: SGHRS and YFSETQ. The V gene end was trimmed by 0 bases and the J gene end by 6 bases; junction bases not matched to a gene: 4. The CDR3 spans 14 residues.

The rearrangement joins TRBV9 to TRBJ1-1, with a possible D match to TRBD1 (5 bases). This CDR3 comprises 14 residues. Between the trimmed V and J ends, which lost 4 bases and 4 bases, there was a span of 14 bases. Germline CDR1 reads SGDLS; CDR2 reads YYNGEE. The CDR3 loop is CASSTGRALTEAFF. The CDR3 coding sequence is TGTGCCAGCAGCACAGGACGGGCCCTCACTGAAGCTTTCTTT.

This clone was seen only a few times. This chain joins TRBV19 and TRBJ2-1; 8 nucleotides agree with TRBD2. Germline values: CDR1 LNHDA, CDR2 SQIVND (reference sequence). After removal of 9 bases from V and 4 bases from J, the junction contained 8 bases not matched to a gene. The CDR3 runs to 14 residues. CDR3 sequence (DNA): TGTGCCAGCCAAAGCGGGGGAGATTACAATGAGCAGTTCTTC. Its protein product is CASQSGGDYNEQFF.

V and J are TRBV9 and TRBJ2-6; no reliable D call. V lost 2 bases to trimming and J lost 0 bases, with 6 bases between them. Germline values: CDR1 SGDLS, CDR2 YYNGEE. The CDR3 spans 15 residues. The CDR3 nucleotides read TGTGCCAGCAGCGTTACAGACTCTGGGGCCAACGTCCTGACTTTC. Translated, it gives CASSVTDSGANVLTF. The full variable domain, rest sourced from reference TRBV9 and TRBJ2-6, is DSGVTQTPKHLITATGQRVTLRCSPRSGDLSVYWYQQSLDQGLQFLIQYYNGEERAKGNILERFSAQQFPDLHSELNLSSLELGDSALYFCASSVTDSGANVLTFGAGSRLTVL.

V is TRBV6-5 and J is TRBJ2-7, with TRBD1 as a possible D gene (5 bases). With 0 bases removed from V and 5 bases from J, the gap between germline ends came to 14 bases. CDR3 length equals 15 residues. Germline values: CDR1 MNHEY, CDR2 SVGAGI. The CDR3 region has the DNA TGTGCCAGCAGTTACTCAGGCAGGGTCCTAAACGAGCAGTACTTC. Residues: CASSYSGRVLNEQYF.

The sample holds a few counts of this clone. The J gene is TRBJ1-2, the V gene TRBV7-9; D may be TRBD1 (5 bases). V was clipped by 5 bases and J by 0 bases, with 13 bases between them. Germline V CDR1 and CDR2: SEHNR, FQNEAQ (reference sequence). The CDR3 spans 15 residues. In DNA, the CDR3 is TGTGCCAGCAGCCCCCTACACAGGACTAACTATGGCTACACCTTC. This gives the protein CASSPLHRTNYGYTF.

The chain couples TRBV30 to TRBJ1-2; D is unresolved. The V and J ends lost 6 bases and 0 bases respectively, with 5 bases between them. This CDR3 is built from 11 residues. In germline, CDR1 is GTSNPN, CDR2 SVGIG (reference sequence). The DNA of the CDR3 is TGTGCCTGTCAGGCTAACTATGGCTACACCTTC. As protein: CACQANYGYTF.

The V gene is TRBV2, the J gene TRBJ1-1, with D possibly TRBD1 on 5 matching bases. The CDR3 consists of 10 residues. Per the germline V gene, CDR1 is SNHLY and CDR2 is FYNNEI. V was trimmed by 3 bases and J by 11 bases, leaving 7 bases between them. The CDR3 spells CASSDRVAFF. The CDR3 DNA is TGTGCCAGCAGTGACAGGGTGGCTTTCTTT.

A single count supports this clone. The V and J genes are TRBV20-1 and TRBJ1-4; D is undetermined. Germline V gene lookup returns CDR1 DFQATT and CDR2 SNEGSKA (reference sequence). CDR3 length: 11 amino acids. The ends were cut back, 1 base at V and 8 bases at J, with 5 bases in the middle. DNA of the CDR3: TGCAGTGCTAGAGTCGTAGAAAAACTGTTTTTT. Its translation: CSARVVEKLFF.

The chain recombines TRBV4-2 with TRBJ2-3, with 10 bases lining up with TRBD1. The CDR3 runs to 16 residues. The ends lost 3 bases at V and 4 bases at J; junction bases unmatched: 7. Germline V gene sequence: CDR1 LGHNA, CDR2 YNFKEQ. CDR3 nucleotides: TGTGCCAGCAGCCAGGTCGGGACAGGGGTCCCAGATACGCAGTATTTT. As protein: CASSQVGTGVPDTQYF.

The chain carries TRBV5-1 and TRBJ2-5, with TRBD1 as a possible D gene (5 bases). This CDR3 is 12 amino acids long. Germline-derived CDR1 and CDR2 are SGHRS and YFSETQ. V was trimmed by 7 bases and J by 3 bases, leaving 10 bases between them. The CDR3 protein is CASDRDEETQYF. CDR3 DNA: TGCGCCAGCGACAGAGACGAAGAGACCCAGTACTTC.

The table lists this clone with many counts. Other DNA variants within this sample encode the same CDR3. This chain connects TRBV15 to TRBJ2-1; D is unresolved. CDR1 and CDR2 (germline): LNHNV, YYDKDF (reference sequence). V was cut by 0 bases and J by 8 bases, with 5 bases left in between. There are 12 residues in the CDR3. CDR3 region: CATSRDLYEQFF. CDR3 bases: TGTGCCACCAGCAGAGATCTGTATGAGCAGTTCTTC.

The CDR3 sequence: CASRDWTGTMRYTF. The CDR3 nucleotides read TGTGCCAGCAGAGACTGGACAGGGACTATGCGCTACACCTTC. The rearrangement joins TRBV6-5 to TRBJ1-2, with TRBD1 matching over 8 bases. Germline V lookup: CDR1 MNHEY, CDR2 SVGAGI. J was trimmed by 9 bases and V by 6 bases; bases with no gene match: 12. The CDR3 has 14 amino acids.

This clone was observed a few times. The chain uses TRBV7-3 and TRBJ2-3, with 8 bases fitting TRBD2. The trim removed 6 bases at V and 2 bases at J, leaving 7 bases unmatched. The CDR3 is 15 amino acids. Germline V lookup: CDR1 SGHTA, CDR2 FQGTGA. The CDR3 DNA is TGTGCCAGCAGTTACCGGGGGGGACCCACAGATACGCAGTATTTT. Amino acids: CASSYRGGPTDTQYF.

This clone was counted once. The chain has TRBV7-2 and TRBJ1-2, with D uncertain. Germline loops: CDR1 SGHTA, CDR2 FQGNSA. V gave up 1 base and J gave up 6 bases, with 9 bases separating them. CDR3 length equals 13 residues. The chain's CDR3 is CASSLGPQDGYTF. In DNA form, the CDR3 reads TGTGCCAGCAGCTTAGGGCCTCAGGATGGCTACACCTTC.

The rearrangement links TRBV4-2 to TRBJ1-1, with TRBD1 matching over 7 bases. The CDR3 is 16 amino acids. J lost 5 bases, V lost 1 base, and 10 bases had no gene match. CDR1 and CDR2 from the germline V gene are LGHNA and YNFKEQ. The CDR3 region has the DNA TGTGCCAGCAGCCAAGCCGCGGGAGGGGGCAGGACTGAAGCTTTCTTT. Its translation: CASSQAAGGGRTEAFF.

The chain employs TRBV13 and TRBJ1-1, with D hard to call. With 6 bases removed from V and 3 bases from J, the gap between germline ends came to 14 bases. The CDR3 is 14 residues long. Germline loops: CDR1 PRHDT, CDR2 FYEKMQ (reference sequence). The CDR3 is CASSSYGRDTEAFF. CDR3 DNA: TGTGCCAGCAGTTCATATGGGCGGGACACTGAAGCTTTCTTT. The entire variable domain, with the rest obtained from reference TRBV13 and TRBJ1-1, is as follows: AAGVIQSPRHLIKEKRETATLKCYPIPRHDTVYWYQQGPGQDPQFLISFYEKMQSDKGSIPDRFSAQQFSDYHSELNMSSLELGDSALYFCASSSYGRDTEAFFGQGTRLTVV.

With respect to this clone: The sample carries other DNA sequences with the same CDR3. Written as DNA, the CDR3 is TGTGCCAGCAGCGTAGATCCGGGGTATGGCTACACCTTC. Translation gives CASSVDPGYGYTF. The gene calls are TRBV9 and TRBJ1-2; no firm D call. The germline V and J ends were trimmed by 0 bases and 5 bases, with 8 bases remaining between them. Per the germline V gene, CDR1 is SGDLS and CDR2 is YYNGEE. This CDR3 spans 13 amino acids.

The genes are TRBV3-1 (or the pseudogene TRBV3-2) and TRBJ1-5; D is ambiguous. The V gene lost 1 base and the J gene lost 2 bases, with 9 bases spanning the gap. CDR3 length equals 15 residues. Germline V gives CDR1 LGHDT, CDR2 YNNKEL (reference sequence). CDR3 in amino acids: CASSQGGVGNQPQHF. The CDR3 region has the DNA TGTGCCAGCAGCCAAGGAGGAGTGGGCAATCAGCCCCAGCATTTT.

This rearrangement joins TRBV18 to TRBJ2-1; a possible D gene is TRBD1 (5 bases). The CDR3 sequence is 14 residues long. The V gene lost 1 base and the J gene lost 2 bases, with 6 bases spanning the gap. The germline V gene encodes CDR1 KGHSH and CDR2 LQKENI. Written as DNA, the CDR3 is TGTGCCAGCTCACCACGGGGCACCTACAATGAGCAGTTCTTC. Its protein is CASSPRGTYNEQFF.

Only a few counts were recorded for this clone. V and J are TRBV19 and TRBJ2-7; 9 bases align to TRBD1. With 6 bases clipped from V and 3 bases from J, the junction kept 3 bases outside the gene matches. There are 13 residues in the CDR3. The germline CDR1 and CDR2 sequences are LNHDA and SQIVND (reference sequence). The CDR3: CASRDRGYYEQYF. CDR3 DNA: TGTGCCAGTAGGGACAGGGGATACTACGAGCAGTACTTC. The whole variable domain, filled in from reference TRBV19 and TRBJ2-7, reads DGGITQSPKYLFRKEGQNVTLSCEQNLNHDAMYWYRQDPGQGLRLIYYSQIVNDFQKGDIAEGYSVSREKKESFPLTVTSAQKNPTAFYLCASRDRGYYEQYFGPGTRLTVT.